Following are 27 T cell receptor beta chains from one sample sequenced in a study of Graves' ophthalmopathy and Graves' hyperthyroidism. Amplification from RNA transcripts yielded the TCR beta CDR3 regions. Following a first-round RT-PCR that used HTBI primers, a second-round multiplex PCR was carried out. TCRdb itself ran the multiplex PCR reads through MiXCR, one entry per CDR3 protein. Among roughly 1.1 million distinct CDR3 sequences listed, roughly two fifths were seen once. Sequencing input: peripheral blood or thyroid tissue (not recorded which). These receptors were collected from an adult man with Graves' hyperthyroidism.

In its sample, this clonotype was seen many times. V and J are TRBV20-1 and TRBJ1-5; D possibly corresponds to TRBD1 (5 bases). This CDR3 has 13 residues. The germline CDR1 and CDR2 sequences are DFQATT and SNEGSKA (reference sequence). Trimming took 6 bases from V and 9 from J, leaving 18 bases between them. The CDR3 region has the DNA TGCAGTGCCTTAGCCGGCAGGGTCGCGCCCCAGCATTTT. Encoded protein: CSALAGRVAPQHF.

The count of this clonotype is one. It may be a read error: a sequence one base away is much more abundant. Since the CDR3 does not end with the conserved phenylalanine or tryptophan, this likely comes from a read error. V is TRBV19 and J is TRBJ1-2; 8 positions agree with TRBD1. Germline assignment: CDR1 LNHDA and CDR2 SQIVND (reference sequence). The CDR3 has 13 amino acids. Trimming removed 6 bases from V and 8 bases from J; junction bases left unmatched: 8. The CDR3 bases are TGTGCCAGTAGGAGGGGACAGGTCCAAGGCTACACCCTC. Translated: CASRRGQVQGYTL.

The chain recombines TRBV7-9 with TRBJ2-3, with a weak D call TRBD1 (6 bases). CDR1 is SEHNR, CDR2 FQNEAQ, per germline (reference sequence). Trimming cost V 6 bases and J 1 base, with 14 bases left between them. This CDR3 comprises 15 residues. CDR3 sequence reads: CASSRMPGGTDTQYF. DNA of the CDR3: TGTGCCAGCAGTCGTATGCCAGGGGGCACAGATACGCAGTATTTT.

DNA of the CDR3: TGTGCCAGCAGCGATGGACTAGCTTACTACGAGCAGTACTTC. Encoded protein: CASSDGLAYYEQYF. The chain couples TRBV9 to TRBJ2-7, with 8 bases fitting TRBD2. Germline V lookup: CDR1 SGDLS, CDR2 YYNGEE. The CDR3 loop spans 14 amino acids. Trimming cost V 3 bases and J 3 bases; bases outside gene matches: 5.

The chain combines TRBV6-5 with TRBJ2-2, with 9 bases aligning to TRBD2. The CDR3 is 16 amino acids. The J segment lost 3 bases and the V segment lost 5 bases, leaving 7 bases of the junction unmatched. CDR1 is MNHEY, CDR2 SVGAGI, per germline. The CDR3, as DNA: TGTGCCAGCAGTCCGGCGGGAGGGGTTCACACCGGGGAGCTGTTTTTT. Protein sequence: CASSPAGGVHTGELFF.

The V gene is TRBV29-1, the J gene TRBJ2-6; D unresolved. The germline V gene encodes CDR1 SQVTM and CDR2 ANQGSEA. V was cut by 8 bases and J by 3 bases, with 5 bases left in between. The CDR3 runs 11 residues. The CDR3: CSSYGANVLTF. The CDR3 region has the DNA TGCAGCTCCTATGGGGCCAACGTCCTGACTTTC.

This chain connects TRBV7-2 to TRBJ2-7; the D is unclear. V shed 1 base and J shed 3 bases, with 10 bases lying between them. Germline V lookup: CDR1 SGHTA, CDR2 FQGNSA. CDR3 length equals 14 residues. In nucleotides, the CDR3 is TGTGCCAGCAGCTTAGTACCTGCTGGCTACGAGCAGTACTTC. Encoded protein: CASSLVPAGYEQYF.

DNA of the CDR3: TGCGCCAGCACCTCTCGGGGTGTAGGGACCGGGGAGCTGTTTTTT. The encoded protein is CASTSRGVGTGELFF. The V call is TRBV5-1, the J call TRBJ2-2; tentatively, D is TRBD2 (5 bases). Looked up from germline, CDR1 is SGHRS and CDR2 is YFSETQ. Deletions cut 6 bases from V and 5 bases from J, with 17 bases between. This CDR3 is 15 amino acids long.

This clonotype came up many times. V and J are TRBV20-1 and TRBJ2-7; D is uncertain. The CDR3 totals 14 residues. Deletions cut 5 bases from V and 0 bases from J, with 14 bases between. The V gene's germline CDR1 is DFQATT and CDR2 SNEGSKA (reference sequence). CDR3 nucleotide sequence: TGCAGTGCTTGGACCATACAACTCTCCTACGAGCAGTACTTC. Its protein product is CSAWTIQLSYEQYF.

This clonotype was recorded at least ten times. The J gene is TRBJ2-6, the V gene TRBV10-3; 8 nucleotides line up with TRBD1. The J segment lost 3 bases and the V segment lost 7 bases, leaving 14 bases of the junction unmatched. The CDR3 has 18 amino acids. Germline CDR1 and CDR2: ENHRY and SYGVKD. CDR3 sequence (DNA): TGTGCCATCACAGGGGTAAGGGACAGGCATGGTGGGGCCAACGTCCTGACTTTC. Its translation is CAITGVRDRHGGANVLTF.

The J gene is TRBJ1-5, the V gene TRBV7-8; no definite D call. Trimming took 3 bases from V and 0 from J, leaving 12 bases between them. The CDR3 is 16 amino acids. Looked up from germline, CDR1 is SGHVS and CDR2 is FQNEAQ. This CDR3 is CASSFEGLNSNQPQHF. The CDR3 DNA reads TGTGCCAGCAGCTTTGAAGGACTAAATAGCAATCAGCCCCAGCATTTT.

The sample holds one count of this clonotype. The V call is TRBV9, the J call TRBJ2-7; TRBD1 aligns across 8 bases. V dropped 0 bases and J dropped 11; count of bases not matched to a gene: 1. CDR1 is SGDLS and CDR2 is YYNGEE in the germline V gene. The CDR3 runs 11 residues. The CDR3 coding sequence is TGTGCCAGCAGCGTAGAGACAGGGGAGTACTTC. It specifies CASSVETGEYF.

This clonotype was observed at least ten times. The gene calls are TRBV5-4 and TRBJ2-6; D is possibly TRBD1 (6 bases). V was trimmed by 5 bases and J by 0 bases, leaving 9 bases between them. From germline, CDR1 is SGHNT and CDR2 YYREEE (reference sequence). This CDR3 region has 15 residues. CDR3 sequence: CASRQGGSGANVLTF. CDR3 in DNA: TGTGCCAGCAGACAAGGGGGCTCTGGGGCCAACGTCCTGACTTTC.

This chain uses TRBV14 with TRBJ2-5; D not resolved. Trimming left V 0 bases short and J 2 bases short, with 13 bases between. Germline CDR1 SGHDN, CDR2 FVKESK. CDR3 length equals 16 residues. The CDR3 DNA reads TGTGCCAGCAGCCAAGATCCCGCCCTTCGTCAAGAGACCCAGTACTTC. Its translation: CASSQDPALRQETQYF.

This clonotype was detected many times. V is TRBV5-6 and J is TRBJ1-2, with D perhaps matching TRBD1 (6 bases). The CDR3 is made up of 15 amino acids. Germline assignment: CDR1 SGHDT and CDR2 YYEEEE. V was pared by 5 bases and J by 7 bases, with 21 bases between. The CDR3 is CASSVWGRTEFGYTF. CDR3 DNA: TGTGCCAGCAGTGTATGGGGGCGCACTGAATTTGGCTACACCTTC.

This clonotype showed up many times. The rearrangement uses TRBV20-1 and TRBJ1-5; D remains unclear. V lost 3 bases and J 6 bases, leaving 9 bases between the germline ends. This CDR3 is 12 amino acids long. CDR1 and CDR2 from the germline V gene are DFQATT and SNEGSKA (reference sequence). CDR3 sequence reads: CSASSTIQPQHF. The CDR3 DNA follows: TGCAGTGCTAGCTCGACGATTCAGCCCCAGCATTTT.

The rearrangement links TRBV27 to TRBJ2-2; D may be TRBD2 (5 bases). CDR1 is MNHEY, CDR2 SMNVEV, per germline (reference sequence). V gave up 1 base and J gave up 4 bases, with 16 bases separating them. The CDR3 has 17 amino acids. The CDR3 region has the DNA TGTGCCAGCAGTTTATGGCCAAGAGGGCGGGCCACCGGGGAGCTGTTTTTT. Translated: CASSLWPRGRATGELFF.

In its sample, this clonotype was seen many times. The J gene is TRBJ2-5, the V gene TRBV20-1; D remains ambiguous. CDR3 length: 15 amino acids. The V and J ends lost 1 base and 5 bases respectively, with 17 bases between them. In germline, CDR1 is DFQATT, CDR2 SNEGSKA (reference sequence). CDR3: CSARVWTDDGETQYF. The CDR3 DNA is TGCAGTGCTAGAGTGTGGACGGATGATGGGGAGACCCAGTACTTC.

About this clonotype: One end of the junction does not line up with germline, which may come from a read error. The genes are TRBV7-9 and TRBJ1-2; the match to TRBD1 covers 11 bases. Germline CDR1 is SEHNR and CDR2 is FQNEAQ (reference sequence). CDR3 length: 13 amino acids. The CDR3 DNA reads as TGTGCCGGCAGTCCGGGACAGGGGGATGGCTACACCTTC. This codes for CAGSPGQGDGYTF.

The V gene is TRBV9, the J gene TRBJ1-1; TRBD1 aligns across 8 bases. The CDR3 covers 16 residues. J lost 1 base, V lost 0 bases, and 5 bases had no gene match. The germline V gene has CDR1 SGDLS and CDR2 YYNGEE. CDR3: CASSVETGQGNTEAFF. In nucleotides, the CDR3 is TGTGCCAGCAGCGTAGAGACAGGACAGGGGAACACTGAAGCTTTCTTT. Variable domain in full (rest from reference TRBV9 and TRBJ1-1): DSGVTQTPKHLITATGQRVTLRCSPRSGDLSVYWYQQSLDQGLQFLIQYYNGEERAKGNILERFSAQQFPDLHSELNLSSLELGDSALYFCASSVETGQGNTEAFFGQGTRLTVV.

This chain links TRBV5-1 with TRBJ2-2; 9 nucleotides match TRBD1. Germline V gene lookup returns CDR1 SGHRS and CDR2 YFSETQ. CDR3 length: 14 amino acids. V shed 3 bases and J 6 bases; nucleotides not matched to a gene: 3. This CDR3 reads CASSSGQGSGELFF. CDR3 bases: TGCGCCAGCAGCTCGGGACAGGGATCCGGGGAGCTGTTTTTT.

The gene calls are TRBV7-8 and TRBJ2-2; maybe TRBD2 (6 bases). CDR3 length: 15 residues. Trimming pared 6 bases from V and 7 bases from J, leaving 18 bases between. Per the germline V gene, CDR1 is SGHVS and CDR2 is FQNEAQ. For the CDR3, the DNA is TGTGCCAGCAGGCGGGCTGTTCTCGGGGGCGGGGAGCTGTTTTTT. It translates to CASRRAVLGGGELFF.

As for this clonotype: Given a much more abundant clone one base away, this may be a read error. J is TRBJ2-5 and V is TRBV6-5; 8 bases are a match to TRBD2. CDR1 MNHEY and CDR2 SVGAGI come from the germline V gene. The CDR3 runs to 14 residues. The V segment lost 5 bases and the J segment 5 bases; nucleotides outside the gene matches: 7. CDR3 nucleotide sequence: TGTGCCAGCAGTGACGGGGGGGGCGGTGAGACCCAGTACTTC. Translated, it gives CASSDGGGGETQYF.

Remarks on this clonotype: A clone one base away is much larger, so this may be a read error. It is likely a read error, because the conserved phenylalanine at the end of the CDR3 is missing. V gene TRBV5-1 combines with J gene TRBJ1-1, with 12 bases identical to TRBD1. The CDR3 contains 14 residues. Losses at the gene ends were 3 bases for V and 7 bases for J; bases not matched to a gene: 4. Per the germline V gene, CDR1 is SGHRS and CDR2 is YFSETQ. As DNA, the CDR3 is TGCGCCAGCAGCTATGGGACAGGGGGCAGTGAAGCTTTCTCT. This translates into CASSYGTGGSEAFS.

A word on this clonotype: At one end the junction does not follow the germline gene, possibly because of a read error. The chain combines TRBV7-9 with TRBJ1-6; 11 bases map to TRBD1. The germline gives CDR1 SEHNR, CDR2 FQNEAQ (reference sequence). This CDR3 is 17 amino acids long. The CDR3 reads CASSQGRDRGTESPLHF. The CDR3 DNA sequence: TGCGCCAGCAGCCAAGGCCGGGACAGGGGGACGGAATCACCCCTCCACTTT.

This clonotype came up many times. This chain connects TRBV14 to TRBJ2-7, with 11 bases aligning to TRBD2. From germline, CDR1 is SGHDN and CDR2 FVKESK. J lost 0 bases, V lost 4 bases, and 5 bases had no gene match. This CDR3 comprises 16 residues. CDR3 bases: TGTGCCAGCAGCCCGGTTAGCGGGAGGGCCTCCTACGAGCAGTACTTC. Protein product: CASSPVSGRASYEQYF.

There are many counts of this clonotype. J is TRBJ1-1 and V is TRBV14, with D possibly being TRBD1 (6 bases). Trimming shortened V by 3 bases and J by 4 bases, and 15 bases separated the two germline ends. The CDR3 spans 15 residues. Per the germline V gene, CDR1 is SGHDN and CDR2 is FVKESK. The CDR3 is CASSHVGHWSTEAFF. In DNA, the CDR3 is TGTGCCAGCAGCCACGTGGGACATTGGAGCACTGAAGCTTTCTTT.